This T cell receptor beta chain was observed in a study of control samples from healthy donors and cancer patients. Some clones are missing from TCRdb's copy, which holds only in-frame ones; the method was immunoSEQ multiplex PCR. The sample has about 82,000 clones, about 89% seen once. The CDR3 contains 16 residues. The V end lost 6 bases, the J end lost 3 bases, and 17 bases lay between the germline ends. CDR1 is LNHDA, CDR2 SQIVND, per germline (reference sequence). The sample comprised blood. This TCR came from a man aged 45-65 years in good health. The rearrangement uses TRBV19 and TRBJ1-4; a possible D gene is TRBD1 (6 bases). CDR3 nucleotide sequence: TGTGCCAGTAGCCCAATCGGGGGGCTTTCTAATGAAAAACTGTTTTTT. Its protein product is CASSPIGGLSNEKLFF.